Each of the 28 T cell receptor beta chains below was sequenced from the same sample in a study of cytomegalovirus exposure and HLA in healthy donors (dated by TCRdb to the late 2010s). Receptor libraries were prepared by the immunoSEQ multiplex PCR assay. The source is immuneACCESS, and TCRdb retained only in-frame sequences with V and J called. Part of the clones is not carried over; for the studies checked, unresolved V genes explain less than half of this, and the remainder is unexplained. The sample contains fewer than 200,000 clones, approximately 96% of them found a single time. 0.8% to 1% of the sample rests with the top ten. Sequenced material: PBMCs. The source of these receptors is a woman aged 18 to 35 in good health and CMV-seronegative.

The rearrangement links TRBV4-2 to TRBJ2-3; 14 bases align to TRBD2. Germline V CDR1 and CDR2: LGHNA, YNFKEQ. The CDR3 contains 18 residues. Trimming at V came to 2 bases and at J to 6 bases, leaving 10 bases not matched to a gene. The CDR3: CASSQMTSGGASRDTQYF. The CDR3 DNA follows: TGTGCCAGCAGCCAAATGACTAGCGGGGGGGCGTCGAGGGATACGCAGTATTTT.

This rearrangement joins TRBV29-1 to TRBJ2-1; no clear D. The germline V gene encodes CDR1 SQVTM and CDR2 ANQGSEA. The CDR3 has 12 amino acids. The V end was cut by 3 bases, the J end by 6 bases, with 9 bases between. CDR3 loop: CSVDMQVNEQFF. In nucleotides, the CDR3 is TGCAGCGTTGATATGCAGGTCAATGAGCAGTTCTTC.

The chain joins TRBV5-1 to TRBJ2-5; 10 bases line up with TRBD2. CDR1 SGHRS and CDR2 YFSETQ come from the germline V gene. The CDR3 sequence is 16 residues long. V shed 0 bases, J shed 2 bases, and the junction held 4 bases outside the gene matches. The CDR3 region is CASSLAQRGGQETQYF. Here the CDR3 DNA reads TGCGCCAGCAGCTTGGCCCAGCGGGGGGGACAAGAGACCCAGTACTTC.

The CDR3 protein is CASGLTGRETQYF. In DNA form, the CDR3 reads TGTGCCAGCGGACTGACAGGGAGGGAGACCCAGTACTTC. This chain connects TRBV2 to TRBJ2-5, with D possibly matching TRBD1 (7 bases). Trimming stripped 8 bases from V and 5 bases from J, with 15 bases between. In germline, CDR1 is SNHLY, CDR2 FYNNEI. The CDR3 totals 13 residues.

The chain uses TRBV14 and TRBJ2-4; D is undetermined. This CDR3 has 12 amino acids. Trimming removed 2 bases at V and 6 bases at J, with 5 bases between. CDR1 SGHDN and CDR2 FVKESK come from the germline V gene. This chain's CDR3 is CASSQIGNIQYF. The CDR3 nucleotides read TGTGCCAGCAGCCAAATCGGAAACATTCAGTACTTC.

V gene TRBV5-4 combines with J gene TRBJ2-1; 8 bases align to TRBD2. The CDR3 spans 15 residues. The trim removed 0 bases at V and 4 bases at J, leaving 3 bases unmatched. Germline values: CDR1 SGHNT, CDR2 YYREEE (reference sequence). CDR3 sequence (DNA): TGTGCCAGCAGCTTGGGCGGGGGGAGATACAATGAGCAGTTCTTC. It encodes CASSLGGGRYNEQFF.

The chain links TRBV6-4 to TRBJ2-1, with TRBD1 identical over 11 bases. V gave up 6 bases and J gave up 9 bases; unmatched junction bases: 10. The CDR3 extends over 15 amino acids. Germline assignment: CDR1 MRHNA and CDR2 SNTAGT. Here the CDR3 DNA reads TGTGCCAGCAGCGTGGGGACAGGGGGTTCATTTGAGCAGTTCTTC. It encodes CASSVGTGGSFEQFF.

V is TRBV5-4 and J is TRBJ1-2, with TRBD1 matching 7 bases. Trimming removed 4 bases from V and 7 bases from J; junction bases left unmatched: 10. The CDR3 covers 14 residues. Germline CDR1 reads SGHNT; CDR2 reads YYREEE (reference sequence). The CDR3 coding sequence is TGTGCCAGCAGCCTTATGACAGGGATCAGTGGCTACACCTTC. This translates into CASSLMTGISGYTF.

Turning to this clone: One end of the junction does not line up with germline, which may come from a read error. The chain uses TRBV5-6 and TRBJ2-2, with a tentative D call TRBD1 (6 bases). This CDR3 has 15 residues. Germline V gene sequence: CDR1 SGHDT, CDR2 YYEEEE. CDR3 loop: CASRLGAGNTGELFF. CDR3 coding DNA: TGTGCCAGCAGATTGGGGGCCGGGAACACCGGGGAGCTGTTTTTT.

This chain joins TRBV7-8 and TRBJ1-3, with D unclear. This CDR3 region has 12 residues. CDR1 is SGHVS, CDR2 FQNEAQ, per germline. Between the trimmed V and J ends, which lost 6 bases and 1 base, there was a span of 4 bases. Here the CDR3 reads CASSMSGNTIYF. DNA of the CDR3: TGTGCCAGCAGTATGTCTGGAAACACCATATATTTT.

About this clone itself: Other nucleotide sequences in the sample specify the same CDR3. V is TRBV2 and J is TRBJ2-7, with TRBD1 matching over 11 bases. CDR3 length equals 15 residues. V trimming: 3 bases; J trimming: 1 base; junction bases outside the gene matches: 2. Germline CDR1 SNHLY, CDR2 FYNNEI. CDR3 protein: CASSEGTGGSYEQYF. The CDR3 DNA follows: TGTGCCAGCAGTGAGGGGACAGGGGGATCCTACGAGCAGTACTTC.

J is TRBJ1-1 and V is TRBV19; the D gene is possibly TRBD1 (5 bases). CDR1 and CDR2 from the germline V gene are LNHDA and SQIVND (reference sequence). V was shortened by 7 bases and J by 7 bases, with 10 bases between the two germline ends. The CDR3 runs to 11 residues. As DNA, the CDR3 is TGTGCCAGTACCGACAGAATTGAAGCTTTCTTT. Translation: CASTDRIEAFF.

This chain uses TRBV9 with TRBJ1-2; 8 bases match TRBD1. J lost 7 bases, V lost 3 bases, and 5 bases had no gene match. The CDR3 has 13 amino acids. Germline V CDR1 and CDR2: SGDLS, YYNGEE. The CDR3 loop is CASSGRTGSGYTF. The CDR3 DNA reads TGTGCCAGCAGCGGACGGACAGGGAGTGGCTACACCTTC.

The chain is built from TRBV6-5 and TRBJ2-2; D possibly corresponds to TRBD1 (5 bases). The germline V gene encodes CDR1 MNHEY and CDR2 SVGAGI. V was shortened by 0 bases and J by 6 bases, with 11 bases between the two germline ends. The CDR3 has 15 residues. CDR3 nucleotides: TGTGCCAGCAGTTACTCGACCCAGGGCCCCGGGGAGCTGTTTTTT. This sequence encodes CASSYSTQGPGELFF.

The V and J genes are TRBV11-2 and TRBJ2-1, with TRBD1 matching 8 bases. The junction had 9 bases not matched to a gene; V was cut back by 5 bases and J by 6 bases. Per the germline V gene, CDR1 is SGHAT and CDR2 is FQNNGV. The length of the CDR3 is 15 residues. In DNA form, the CDR3 reads TGTGCCAGCAGCGCCACGACAGGGGTAGGCAATGAGCAGTTCTTC. Its protein is CASSATTGVGNEQFF.

This chain connects TRBV6-1 to TRBJ2-2, with 8 bases fitting TRBD1. Germline V CDR1 and CDR2: MNHNS, SASEGT. The ends lost 6 bases at V and 8 bases at J; junction bases unmatched: 11. The CDR3 loop spans 15 amino acids. CDR3 sequence reads: CASSAQGARSGELFF. CDR3 bases: TGTGCCAGCAGCGCTCAGGGGGCGCGGTCTGGGGAGCTGTTTTTT.

This sequence joins TRBV11-2 and TRBJ2-7, with 7 bases that match TRBD2. Germline V gene data show CDR1 as SGHAT and CDR2 as FQNNGV. Trimming cost V 4 bases and J 7 bases; bases outside gene matches: 13. The CDR3 spans 15 residues. CDR3 amino acids: CASSSNAGVGWEQYF. Written as DNA, the CDR3 is TGTGCCAGCAGCTCGAATGCGGGGGTGGGGTGGGAGCAGTACTTC.

The rearrangement uses TRBV5-1 and TRBJ1-3; 7 bases align to TRBD1. The CDR3 covers 15 residues. The trim removed 0 bases at V and 8 bases at J, leaving 8 bases unmatched. Germline lookup yields CDR1 SGHRS and CDR2 YFSETQ. The CDR3 DNA sequence: TGCGCCAGCAGCTTGGCCGGAACAGGGGAAGACACCATATATTTT. The encoded protein is CASSLAGTGEDTIYF.

J is TRBJ2-3 and V is TRBV29-1; 12 bases are a match to TRBD1. The CDR3 covers 14 residues. J gave up 4 bases and V 4 bases, and 3 bases lay outside the gene matches. Germline-derived CDR1 and CDR2 are SQVTM and ANQGSEA. The CDR3 sequence is CSVGGQGAPDTQYF. Here the CDR3 DNA reads TGCAGCGTTGGGGGACAGGGGGCTCCAGATACGCAGTATTTT.

The V call is TRBV5-1, the J call TRBJ2-1; the D is unclear. Trimming left V 6 bases short and J 7 bases short, with 17 bases between. CDR3 length equals 14 residues. CDR1 and CDR2 (germline): SGHRS, YFSETQ. The CDR3 reads CASKWAYPGNEQFF. The CDR3 DNA follows: TGCGCCAGCAAGTGGGCCTATCCAGGAAATGAGCAGTTCTTC.

This rearrangement joins TRBV5-4 to TRBJ1-6; TRBD1 might be the D (5 bases). The ends were cut back, 4 bases at V and 8 bases at J, with 10 bases in the middle. Germline V lookup: CDR1 SGHNT, CDR2 YYREEE (reference sequence). The CDR3 loop spans 13 amino acids. CDR3 nucleotide sequence: TGTGCCAGCAGCGTTGGGGGGGATTCACCCCTCCACTTT. The encoded protein is CASSVGGDSPLHF.

This clone appeared once. The rearrangement uses TRBV5-1 and TRBJ2-3, with 11 nucleotides matching TRBD2. The CDR3 is 16 residues long. Looked up from germline, CDR1 is SGHRS and CDR2 is YFSETQ. The ends lost 3 bases at V and 4 bases at J; junction bases unmatched: 7. The CDR3 DNA follows: TGCGCCAGCAGCTCCAGTAGCGGGGGGGCCGCAGATACGCAGTATTTT. Protein product: CASSSSSGGAADTQYF.

The chain employs TRBV11-2 and TRBJ1-5; a possible D gene is TRBD1 (5 bases). CDR3 length equals 14 residues. In germline, CDR1 is SGHAT, CDR2 FQNNGV. Between the trimmed V and J ends, which lost 0 bases and 7 bases, there was a span of 10 bases. The CDR3 region has the DNA TGTGCCAGCAGCTTAGATTTGGGGCAGCAGCCCCAGCATTTT. It encodes CASSLDLGQQPQHF. The full variable domain, rest sourced from reference TRBV11-2 and TRBJ1-5, is EAGVAQSPRYKIIEKRQSVAFWCNPISGHATLYWYQQILGQGPKLLIQFQNNGVVDDSQLPKDRFSAERLKGVDSTLKIQPAKLEDSAVYLCASSLDLGQQPQHFGDGTRLSIL.

This chain connects TRBV4-3 to TRBJ2-3; 7 nucleotides align to TRBD1. CDR1 and CDR2 from the germline V gene are LGHNA and YSLEER. This CDR3 comprises 16 residues. Trimming took 3 bases from V and 0 from J; bases not matched to a gene: 6. CDR3 loop: CASSQNTGASTDTQYF. CDR3 DNA sequence: TGCGCCAGCAGCCAGAATACAGGGGCTAGCACAGATACGCAGTATTTT.

V and J are TRBV2 and TRBJ2-3; 8 bases match TRBD2. This CDR3 region has 16 residues. The V and J ends lost 2 bases and 2 bases, in that order; junction bases with no gene match: 6. CDR1 is SNHLY and CDR2 is FYNNEI in the germline V gene. The CDR3 DNA is TGTGCCAGCAGTGAAACCCCGGGAGGGGACACAGATACGCAGTATTTT. This gives the protein CASSETPGGDTDTQYF. Full variable domain (remainder filled in from reference TRBV2 and TRBJ2-3): EPEVTQTPSHQVTQMGQEVILRCVPISNHLYFYWYRQILGQKVEFLVSFYNNEISEKSEIFDDQFSVERPDGSNFTLKIRSTKLEDSAMYFCASSETPGGDTDTQYFGPGTRLTVL.

In DNA, the CDR3 is TGTGCCAGTAGTATAGTTGGGGGACAGGGAGGCCTCGAGCAGTACTTC. Translation: CASSIVGGQGGLEQYF. The chain couples TRBV19 to TRBJ2-7; 9 nucleotides match TRBD1. Germline values: CDR1 LNHDA, CDR2 SQIVND (reference sequence). J lost 6 bases, V lost 1 base, and 10 bases had no gene match. This CDR3 comprises 16 residues.

This chain uses TRBV5-6 with TRBJ1-4; 10 positions match TRBD1. CDR3 length: 14 residues. V lost 4 bases to trimming and J lost 5 bases; unmatched junction nucleotides: 2. Germline V gene data show CDR1 as SGHDT and CDR2 as YYEEEE. CDR3 region: CASSQGQGNEKLFF. DNA of the CDR3: TGTGCCAGCAGCCAGGGACAGGGGAATGAAAAACTGTTTTTT.

The chain couples TRBV6-1 to TRBJ2-1, with 9 bases matching TRBD2. V trimming: 0 bases; J trimming: 7 bases; junction bases outside the gene matches: 13. This CDR3 has 18 amino acids. Germline values: CDR1 MNHNS, CDR2 SASEGT. CDR3 in DNA: TGTGCCAGCAGTGAAGCGCGTGGTGCGGGGGGGAGTCGGAATGAGCAGTTCTTC. Its protein is CASSEARGAGGSRNEQFF.